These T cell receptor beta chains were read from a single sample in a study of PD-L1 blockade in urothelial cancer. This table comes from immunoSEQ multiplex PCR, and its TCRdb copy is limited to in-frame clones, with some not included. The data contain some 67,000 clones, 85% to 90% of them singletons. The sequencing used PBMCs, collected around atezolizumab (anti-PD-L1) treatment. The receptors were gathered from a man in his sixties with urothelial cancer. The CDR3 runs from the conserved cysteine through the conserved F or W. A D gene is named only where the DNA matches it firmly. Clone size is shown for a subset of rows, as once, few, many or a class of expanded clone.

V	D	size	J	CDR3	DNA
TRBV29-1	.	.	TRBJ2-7	CSVAFRGYEQYF	TGCAGCGTGGCCTTCAGGGGCTACGAGCAGTACTTC
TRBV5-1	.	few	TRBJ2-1	CASSLVQGYYNEQFF	TGCGCCAGCAGCTTGGTTCAGGGATACTACAATGAGCAGTTCTTC
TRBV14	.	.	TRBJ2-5	CASSPMFVAAKETQYF	TGTGCCAGCAGCCCAATGTTCGTAGCGGCGAAGGAGACCCAGTACTTC
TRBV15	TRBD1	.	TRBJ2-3	CATSRDPPGQGTDTQYF	TGTGCCACCAGCAGAGATCCTCCGGGACAGGGTACAGATACGCAGTATTTT
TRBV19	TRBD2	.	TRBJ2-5	CASSSGSQETQYF	TGTGCCAGTAGTAGCGGGAGCCAAGAGACCCAGTACTTC
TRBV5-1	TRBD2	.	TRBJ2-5	CASSELGGRAETQYF	TGCGCCAGCAGCGAACTTGGGGGGAGGGCGGAGACCCAGTACTTC
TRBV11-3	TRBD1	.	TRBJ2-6	CASSLGQGSGANVLTF	TGTGCCAGCAGCTTGGGACAGGGGAGTGGGGCCAACGTCCTGACTTTC
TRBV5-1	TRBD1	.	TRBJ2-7	CASSSGTGTYEQYF	TGCGCCAGCAGCTCTGGGACAGGTACCTACGAGCAGTACTTC
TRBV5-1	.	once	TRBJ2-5	CASSPGGRQETQYF	TGCGCCAGCAGCCCAGGAGGGCGACAAGAGACCCAGTACTTC
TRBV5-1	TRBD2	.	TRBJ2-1	CASSFGGGSYNEQFF	TGCGCCAGCAGCTTCGGCGGGGGCTCCTACAATGAGCAGTTCTTC
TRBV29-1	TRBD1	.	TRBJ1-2	CSAAGQGIYGYTF	TGCAGCGCGGCCGGACAGGGAATCTATGGCTACACCTTC
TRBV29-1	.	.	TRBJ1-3	CSVETGSGNTIYF	TGCAGCGTGGAGACAGGTTCCGGAAACACCATATATTTT
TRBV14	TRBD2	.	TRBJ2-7	CGEEGGSF	TGTGGGGAGGAGGGAGGGAGCTTC